This T cell receptor (beta chain) was captured in a study of cytomegalovirus exposure and HLA in healthy donors. The CDR3 is 15 amino acids. Trimming cost V 4 bases and J 0 bases, with 15 bases left between them. From germline, CDR1 is GTSNPN and CDR2 SVGIG (reference sequence). The PCR used 60 Vbeta and 13 Jbeta primers. The method was immunoSEQ multiplex PCR; TCRdb's version includes in-frame clones alone and lacks a portion of them. There are roughly 140,000 clones in the sample; about 78% occur only once, and roughly 2.8% lies in the top ten. This TCR was sampled from a male donor in good health and CMV-seronegative. The chain employs TRBV30 and TRBJ2-5; D possibly corresponds to TRBD2 (5 bases). Material: PBMCs. This chain's CDR3 is CAWKHGVGYQETQYF. The CDR3, as DNA: TGTGCCTGGAAGCACGGGGTGGGGTACCAAGAGACCCAGTACTTC.